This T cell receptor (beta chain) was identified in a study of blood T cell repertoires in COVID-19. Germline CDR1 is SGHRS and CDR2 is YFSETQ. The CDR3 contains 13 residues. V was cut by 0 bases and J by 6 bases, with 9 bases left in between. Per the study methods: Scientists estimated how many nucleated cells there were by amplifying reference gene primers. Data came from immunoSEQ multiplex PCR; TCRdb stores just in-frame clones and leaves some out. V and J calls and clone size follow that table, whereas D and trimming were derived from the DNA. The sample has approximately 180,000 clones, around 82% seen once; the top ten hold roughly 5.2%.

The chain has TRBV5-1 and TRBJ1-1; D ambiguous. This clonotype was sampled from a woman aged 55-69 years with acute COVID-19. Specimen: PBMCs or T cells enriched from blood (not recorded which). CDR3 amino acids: CASSLEGGAEAFF. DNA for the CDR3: TGCGCCAGCAGCTTGGAGGGAGGTGCTGAAGCTTTCTTT.